This entry lists 24 T cell receptor beta chains sequenced from one sample in a study of cytomegalovirus exposure and HLA in healthy donors. The PCR used 60 Vbeta and 13 Jbeta primers. Sequencing used immunoSEQ multiplex PCR; TCRdb keeps in-frame clones, though not all of them. With around 100,000 clones in the sample, the ten largest clones hold about 3%. The sample consisted of PBMCs. These receptors were taken from a man aged 35-49 years in good health and CMV-seronegative.

The chain uses TRBV9 and TRBJ2-2; D gene uncertain. Trimming shortened V by 0 bases and J by 4 bases, and 10 bases separated the two germline ends. This CDR3 has 15 amino acids. The V gene's germline CDR1 is SGDLS and CDR2 YYNGEE. CDR3 bases: TGTGCCAGCAGCGTAGGCGGCAAAATCACCGGGGAGCTGTTTTTT. Protein: CASSVGGKITGELFF.

The chain recombines TRBV20-1 with TRBJ2-7; D is possibly TRBD1 (5 bases). The V end was cut by 5 bases, the J end by 6 bases, with 11 bases between. The CDR3 consists of 11 residues. CDR1 DFQATT and CDR2 SNEGSKA come from the germline V gene (reference sequence). CDR3 region: CSASGSAEQYF. The DNA of the CDR3 is TGCAGTGCTTCAGGGTCGGCCGAGCAGTACTTC.

The chain carries TRBV28 and TRBJ2-7; tentative D call: TRBD1 (6 bases). There are 15 residues in the CDR3. The germline CDR1 and CDR2 sequences are MDHEN and SYDVKM. Between the trimmed V and J ends, which lost 6 bases and 6 bases, there was a span of 21 bases. The CDR3, as DNA: TGTGCCAGCAGGTCCGGGACACCAAATGACGGCGAGCAGTACTTC. Its translation: CASRSGTPNDGEQYF.

V gene TRBV29-1 combines with J gene TRBJ1-6; a weak D match, TRBD1 (6 bases). V lost 6 bases and J lost 5, with 11 bases in between. CDR1 is SQVTM, CDR2 ANQGSEA, per germline. The CDR3 is made up of 13 amino acids. The CDR3 protein is CSVRGGDNSPLHF. The CDR3 DNA reads TGCAGCGTCAGAGGGGGGGATAATTCACCCCTCCACTTT.

Frequency places this clone as medium-sized. V is TRBV5-6 and J is TRBJ2-3; no reliable D call. The germline gives CDR1 SGHDT, CDR2 YYEEEE. This CDR3 region has 13 residues. Trimming took off 2 bases at V and 5 bases at J, with 9 bases between the two ends. The CDR3 spells CASSFNSLDTQYF. In DNA, the CDR3 is TGTGCCAGCAGCTTTAATAGTTTAGATACGCAGTATTTT.

The rearrangement joins TRBV9 to TRBJ2-1; 9 bases map to TRBD1. Germline CDR1 reads SGDLS; CDR2 reads YYNGEE. The length of the CDR3 is 15 residues. The V gene end was trimmed by 4 bases and the J gene end by 6 bases; junction bases not matched to a gene: 8. The CDR3 is CASSQGQGSGNEQFF. The CDR3 region has the DNA TGTGCCAGCAGCCAGGGACAGGGTTCAGGCAATGAGCAGTTCTTC.

This chain uses TRBV14 with TRBJ2-7; a weak D match, TRBD1 (5 bases). The germline V and J ends were trimmed by 0 bases and 5 bases, with 14 bases remaining between them. The CDR3 runs to 15 residues. Per germline, CDR1 SGHDN and CDR2 FVKESK. CDR3 amino acids: CASSQDLRVGHEQYF. Written as DNA, the CDR3 is TGTGCCAGCAGCCAAGATCTCAGGGTGGGCCACGAGCAGTACTTC. The variable domain in full, with the rest retrieved from reference TRBV14 and TRBJ2-7, is EAGVTQFPSHSVIEKGQTVTLRCDPISGHDNLYWYRRVMGKEIKFLLHFVKESKQDESGMPNNRFLAERTGGTYSTLKVQPAELEDSGVYFCASSQDLRVGHEQYFGPGTRLTVT.

This rearrangement joins TRBV30 to TRBJ2-3; D is perhaps TRBD2 (6 bases). V was cut by 0 bases and J by 4 bases, with 8 bases left in between. CDR1 is GTSNPN, CDR2 SVGIG, per germline (reference sequence). The length of the CDR3 is 13 residues. In DNA, the CDR3 is TGTGCCTGGAGTGTACGGAGGGCAGATACGCAGTATTTT. Its protein is CAWSVRRADTQYF.

This chain uses TRBV6-1 with TRBJ1-5; the D gene is possibly TRBD1 (5 bases). The germline gives CDR1 MNHNS, CDR2 SASEGT. V shed 7 bases and J shed 4 bases, with 14 bases lying between them. This CDR3 spans 14 amino acids. The CDR3 bases are TGTGCCAGCACCCCTAGACAGTTGAATCAGCCCCAGCATTTT. Translating gives CASTPRQLNQPQHF.

The V call is TRBV11-2, the J call TRBJ2-1; D perhaps matches TRBD2 (5 bases). CDR1 and CDR2 from the germline V gene are SGHAT and FQNNGV. The CDR3 has 16 amino acids. The V end was cut by 2 bases, the J end by 6 bases, with 17 bases between. The CDR3 DNA reads as TGTGCCAGCAGCTTATTCACCTTGGGAGATGGCAATGAGCAGTTCTTC. Translated: CASSLFTLGDGNEQFF.

Details on this clone: This sample also contains other DNA sequences that code for the same CDR3. The V call is TRBV18, the J call TRBJ1-2, with D tentatively TRBD1 (5 bases). V lost 3 bases and J lost 6, with 11 bases in between. The CDR3 totals 13 residues. CDR1 KGHSH and CDR2 LQKENI come from the germline V gene. CDR3: CASSPRREDGYTF. Here the CDR3 DNA reads TGTGCCAGCTCACCGCGCAGGGAGGATGGCTACACCTTC.

The V and J genes are TRBV7-9 and TRBJ1-2, with D possibly TRBD1 on 5 matching bases. The CDR3 sequence is 15 residues long. Germline-derived CDR1 and CDR2 are SEHNR and FQNEAQ (reference sequence). With 1 base removed from V and 6 bases from J, the gap between germline ends came to 15 bases. CDR3 coding DNA: TGTGCCAGCAGCTTAGGATCGGCCAGGGTTCATGGCTACACCTTC. Translated, it gives CASSLGSARVHGYTF.

This chain uses TRBV6-5 with TRBJ2-5, with 12 bases fitting TRBD2. The J call could be wrong; TRBJ2-7 is a better fit for the DNA end. CDR3 size: 15 residues. CDR1 is MNHEY and CDR2 is SVGAGI in the germline V gene. Here the CDR3 reads CASSSSGRGAYEQYF. The CDR3 coding sequence is TGTGCCAGCAGTTCTAGCGGGAGGGGCGCCTACGAGCAGTACTTC.

This chain links TRBV4-3 with TRBJ2-7; 7 nucleotides align to TRBD1. J was trimmed by 2 bases and V by 3 bases; bases with no gene match: 4. Germline assignment: CDR1 LGHNA and CDR2 YSLEER. The CDR3 covers 14 residues. CDR3 sequence: CASSHRTGPYEQYF. The DNA for the CDR3 is TGCGCCAGCAGCCACCGGACAGGACCCTACGAGCAGTACTTC.

The chain recombines TRBV9 with TRBJ1-1, with 9 positions matching TRBD1. V was clipped by 0 bases and J by 4 bases; unmatched bases: 4. CDR1 and CDR2 (germline): SGDLS, YYNGEE. The CDR3 extends over 15 amino acids. DNA for the CDR3: TGTGCCAGCAGCGTAGTGGGACAGGGAGCCACTGAAGCTTTCTTT. Translated, it gives CASSVVGQGATEAFF.

V is TRBV11-2 and J is TRBJ2-7, with a tentative D call TRBD1 (5 bases). Germline V CDR1 and CDR2: SGHAT, FQNNGV. CDR3 length: 14 amino acids. V lost 2 bases and J lost 0, with 8 bases in between. CDR3 nucleotide sequence: TGTGCCAGCAGCTTATTCCAGGGCTCCTACGAGCAGTACTTC. The encoded protein is CASSLFQGSYEQYF.

The chain is built from TRBV30 and TRBJ1-1; D remains unclear. The CDR3 length is 12 residues. V was clipped by 5 bases and J by 5 bases, with 12 bases between them. The germline V gene encodes CDR1 GTSNPN and CDR2 SVGIG (reference sequence). CDR3 nucleotides: TGTGCCTGGTCGGCAAGAGGTACTGAAGCTTTCTTT. It yields the protein CAWSARGTEAFF. The whole variable domain, filled in from reference TRBV30 and TRBJ1-1, reads SQTIHQWPATLVQPVGSPLSLECTVEGTSNPNLYWYRQAAGRGLQLLFYSVGIGQISSEVPQNLSASRPQDRQFILSSKKLLLSDSGFYLCAWSARGTEAFFGQGTRLTVV.

The V call is TRBV7-9, the J call TRBJ2-5; D remains ambiguous. The V end lost 3 bases, the J end lost 2 bases, and 7 bases lay between the germline ends. CDR3 length: 13 residues. Per germline, CDR1 SEHNR and CDR2 FQNEAQ (reference sequence). The CDR3 region is CASSFLLQETQYF. For the CDR3, the DNA is TGTGCCAGCAGCTTTCTATTACAAGAGACCCAGTACTTC.

The rearrangement uses TRBV2 and TRBJ2-6; TRBD1 matches 10 bases. This CDR3 is 15 amino acids long. V trimming: 10 bases; J trimming: 1 base; junction bases outside the gene matches: 4. Germline V gives CDR1 SNHLY, CDR2 FYNNEI. The CDR3 loop reads CATGQGLSGANVLTF. Here the CDR3 DNA reads TGTGCCACGGGACAGGGGTTGTCTGGGGCCAACGTCCTGACTTTC.

The chain recombines TRBV7-8 with TRBJ2-7; 10 nucleotides match TRBD2. Germline values: CDR1 SGHVS, CDR2 FQNEAQ. The CDR3 totals 16 residues. Trimming removed 0 bases from V and 1 base from J; junction bases left unmatched: 3. DNA of the CDR3: TGTGCCAGCAGCTTAGCTGTAGCGGGGGGATCCTACGAGCAGTACTTC. Translation gives CASSLAVAGGSYEQYF.

The chain has TRBV28 and TRBJ2-5; maybe TRBD1 (6 bases). The CDR3 consists of 15 residues. Trimming left V 9 bases short and J 7 bases short, with 24 bases between. Per germline, CDR1 MDHEN and CDR2 SYDVKM. CDR3 DNA sequence: TGTGCCAGTATTTCCCGGACAGATAGTCTATGGACCCAGTACTTC. This sequence encodes CASISRTDSLWTQYF.

The chain couples TRBV4-1 to TRBJ1-2; D possibly corresponds to TRBD1 (6 bases). Deletions cut 2 bases from V and 2 bases from J, with 12 bases between. The CDR3 contains 15 residues. CDR1 is MGHRA, CDR2 YSYEKL, per germline. CDR3 DNA: TGCGCCAGCAGCCAAACCCACGGACAGAACTATGGCTACACCTTC. This translates into CASSQTHGQNYGYTF.

The chain uses TRBV2 and TRBJ1-2; 7 positions agree with TRBD1. After removal of 7 bases from V and 9 bases from J, the junction contained 11 bases not matched to a gene. CDR3 length equals 13 residues. Germline CDR1 reads SNHLY; CDR2 reads FYNNEI. The CDR3 DNA sequence: TGTGCCAGCAAAGCTGACAGGGATAGTAGCTACACCTTC. This translates into CASKADRDSSYTF. Full variable domain (rest looked up from reference TRBV2 and TRBJ1-2): EPEVTQTPSHQVTQMGQEVILRCVPISNHLYFYWYRQILGQKVEFLVSFYNNEISEKSEIFDDQFSVERPDGSNFTLKIRSTKLEDSAMYFCASKADRDSSYTFGSGTRLTVV.

The rearrangement links TRBV5-1 to TRBJ2-1, with a weak D call TRBD1 (6 bases). The CDR3 loop spans 15 amino acids. Trimming took 2 bases from V and 4 from J, leaving 13 bases between them. CDR1 SGHRS and CDR2 YFSETQ come from the germline V gene. The CDR3 DNA reads TGCGCCAGCAGCTTAGAGGACAGAAGTTACAATGAGCAGTTCTTC. Translation: CASSLEDRSYNEQFF.